This T cell receptor beta chain was profiled in a study of cytotoxic CD8 clonotypes in ibrutinib-treated CLL. This clone has a single count. Its antigen is currently unknown. Study results and limitations: Rising at ibrutinib response, clonality subsequently fell back toward baseline at progression.

Assay used: immunoSEQ multiplex PCR; TCRdb lists only in-frame clones, some missing. Here the sample spans approximately 130,000 clones, around four fifths being singletons. CDR1 and CDR2 from the germline V gene are LGHNA and YSLEER. The length of the CDR3 is 14 residues. V lost 1 base and J lost 3, with 7 bases in between. The V call is TRBV4-3, the J call TRBJ1-5; D gene ambiguous. This receptor was taken from a human donor with chronic lymphocytic leukemia. The specimen comprised PBMCs, sampled after 24 months of ibrutinib treatment. CDR3 region: CASSQAVVNQPQHF. CDR3 nucleotides: TGCGCCAGCAGCCAAGCGGTGGTCAATCAGCCCCAGCATTTT.